This T cell receptor (beta chain) comes out of a study of cytomegalovirus exposure and HLA in healthy donors. General observations from the study: Cytomegalovirus association was assigned to 170 or so TCR beta chains. The likely origin of a cluster of highly shared sequence variants was a sequencing artifact. Later analysis revealed greater clonal expansion in HLA-associated TCR beta chains than in equally common others. Prior analysis indicated that the majority of TCR beta V segments exhibited productivity approximately 87% or approximately 30% of the time.

About this clone itself: Its antigen is undetermined.

This CDR3 has 15 amino acids. Germline V gene sequence: CDR1 SGHAT, CDR2 FQNNGV. The ends lost 1 base at V and 3 bases at J; junction bases unmatched: 3. Researchers ran the PCR with 60 Vbeta and 13 Jbeta primers. TCRdb's copy holds only in-frame clones and misses some; the assay was immunoSEQ multiplex PCR. The data contain about 180,000 clones, roughly 85% of them seen just once; the ten biggest clones take up 5% to 7%. The receptor comes from a man aged 40-50 years in good health and CMV-seropositive. The sequenced sample was PBMCs. The chain recombines TRBV11-2 with TRBJ2-7, with 10 bases lining up with TRBD2. The CDR3: CASSLALAGVYEQYF. CDR3 DNA: TGTGCCAGCAGCTTAGCGCTAGCGGGAGTCTACGAGCAGTACTTC.